The source of this T cell receptor (beta chain) is a study of blood T cell repertoires in COVID-19. Study information: Researchers got acute and convalescent COVID-19 samples from the United States, Italy and Spain.

In the study's own analysis: Amplified reference gene primers provided the basis for estimating nucleated cell counts. Generated by immunoSEQ multiplex PCR, the TCRdb table keeps only in-frame clones and is missing some. D and trimming come from the DNA, and the V and J calls and clone size come from that table. The sample shows 300,000 to 350,000 clones, 87% of them seen only once. With 5 bases clipped from V and 10 bases from J, the junction kept 11 bases outside the gene matches. CDR1 and CDR2 from the germline V gene are GTSNPN and SVGIG (reference sequence). The CDR3 length is 13 residues. The sample taken for sequencing was peripheral blood. The V gene is TRBV30, the J gene TRBJ2-1; 7 bases map to TRBD2. The clonotype was recovered from a woman aged 45 to 65 with COVID-19, enrolled during active disease. This CDR3 reads CAWAPGLEREQFF. CDR3 nucleotides: TGTGCCTGGGCCCCCGGACTAGAACGAGAGCAGTTCTTC.